A selection of T cell receptor beta chains follows, all from one sample in a study of shared clonotypes between healthy human individuals. The method was immunoSEQ multiplex PCR; TCRdb's version includes in-frame clones alone and lacks a portion of them. The data show over a million clones, around 97% seen once. The sample comprised naive CD4+ T cells sorted from blood. These TCRs come from a man between 25 and 39 years old in good health. Each CDR3 is given with its conserved first and last residue. Fields, in order: D gene, J gene, V gene, clone size, CDR3 DNA, CDR3 protein. D genes are given only for firm matches. The size entry is marked missing in some rows and otherwise reads once, few, many or a size class.

NA	TRBJ2-7	TRBV5-1	NA	TGCGCCAGCAGCTTGGATGGGGTGGCCTACGAGCAGTACTTC	CASSLDGVAYEQYF
NA	TRBJ2-3	TRBV5-4	NA	TGTGCCAGCAGCCCGGCTTTAGCCACAGATACGCAGTATTTT	CASSPALATDTQYF
TRBD2	TRBJ2-1	TRBV5-1	NA	TGCGCCAGCAGCTTGGGGACTAGCGGGAGTGAGGATGAGCAGTTCTTC	CASSLGTSGSEDEQFF
NA	TRBJ1-2	TRBV7-9	NA	TGTGCCAGCAGCCCCAGCGAAGGGTTCTATGGCTACACCTTC	CASSPSEGFYGYTF
TRBD1	TRBJ1-4	TRBV5-4	once	TGTGCCAGCAGCTTGTGGGGACAGGGGGCGCAAAGTGAAAAACTGTTTTTT	CASSLWGQGAQSEKLFF
TRBD2	TRBJ2-7	TRBV28	NA	TGTGCCAGCACCCTTATGGGGCTAACGGGAGGGCCCCACGAGCAGTACTTC	CASTLMGLTGGPHEQYF
NA	TRBJ2-7	TRBV7-9	NA	TGTGCCAGCAGCCCCAAAGGGCTAGCCTCCTACGAGCAGTACTTC	CASSPKGLASYEQYF
NA	TRBJ2-7	TRBV5-1	NA	TGCGCCAGCAGGAGGGAACACTACGAGCAGTACTTC	CASRREHYEQYF
NA	TRBJ2-3	TRBV9	NA	TGTGCCAGCAGCGTACTCTACACAGATACGCAGTATTTT	CASSVLYTDTQYF
NA	TRBJ1-1	TRBV7-8	NA	TGTGCCAGCAGCTACCGCCTTAGTGCCCCAGAAGCTTTCTTT	CASSYRLSAPEAFF
NA	TRBJ2-3	TRBV7-6	NA	TGTGCCAGCAGCTTAGCCGAGGCGGGTACGCAGTATTTT	CASSLAEAGTQYF
NA	TRBJ2-3	TRBV5-1	once	TGCGCCAGCAGCTTGGCCATGGCCCGCACAGATACGCAGTATTTT	CASSLAMARTDTQYF
NA	TRBJ2-7	TRBV19	once	TGTGCCAGTAGTATAGAGGCGGGAAAGTCCTACGAGCAGTACTTC	CASSIEAGKSYEQYF
NA	TRBJ2-5	TRBV19	NA	TGTGCCAGTAGTATAACAGCACAAGAGACCCAGTACTTC	CASSITAQETQYF
NA	TRBJ2-6	TRBV19	NA	TGTGCCAGTAGTCTAAACAGGCCTGGGGCCAACGTCCTGACTTTC	CASSLNRPGANVLTF
NA	TRBJ2-1	TRBV11-2	NA	TGTGCCAGCAGCTTAGTATACAGCGACAATGAGCAGTTCTTC	CASSLVYSDNEQFF
TRBD1	TRBJ1-2	TRBV4-1	NA	TGCGCCAGCAGCCGCAGGACGGGGACAGGGGGTGGCTACACCTTC	CASSRRTGTGGGYTF
TRBD2	TRBJ2-1	TRBV7-3	NA	TGTGCCAGCAGCAAGACTAGCGGGATCGAGGAGCAGTTCTTC	CASSKTSGIEEQFF
TRBD1	TRBJ1-1	TRBV5-6	NA	TGTGCCAGCAGCTTGCCAGGGGGGCATCAGACTGAAGCTTTCTTT	CASSLPGGHQTEAFF
TRBD2	TRBJ2-3	TRBV5-1	NA	TGCGCCAGCAGCTTGGAGGCTAGCGGGGACACAGATACGCAGTATTTT	CASSLEASGDTDTQYF
NA	TRBJ2-3	TRBV10-3	NA	TGTGCCATCAGTGTATCAAGTAGCACAGATACGCAGTATTTT	CAISVSSSTDTQYF
NA	TRBJ1-1	TRBV4-2	NA	TGTGCCAGCAGCCAAGGGGAGGGGACTGAAGCTTTCTTT	CASSQGEGTEAFF
TRBD2	TRBJ2-1	TRBV10-1	once	TGCGCCAGCAGTGAGTCCCCTAGCGGGAGCTTCGTACATGAGCAGTTCTTC	CASSESPSGSFVHEQFF
NA	TRBJ2-2	TRBV11-2	NA	TGTGCCAGCAGCTTAGGTATAGCGAACACCGGGGAGCTGTTTTTT	CASSLGIANTGELFF
TRBD1	TRBJ2-7	TRBV5-1	NA	TGCGCCAGCAGCAGGAGCCCAGGGGGCACCTCTTACGAGCAGTACTTC	CASSRSPGGTSYEQYF
NA	TRBJ1-4	TRBV27	NA	TGTGCCAGCAGTTATTTGGCTAATGAAAAACTGTTTTTT	CASSYLANEKLFF